Shown below are 16 T cell receptor beta chains from a single sample sequenced in a study of blood T cell repertoires in COVID-19. Only in-frame clones appear in the TCRdb table, and some are missing; sequencing was by immunoSEQ multiplex PCR. The sample consists of under 85,000 clones, roughly 85% of them appearing once. What was sequenced was peripheral blood. The receptors shown here come from an elderly man with acute or convalescent COVID-19.

The chain links TRBV5-8 to TRBJ1-2; TRBD1 is a possible D gene (5 bases). The V end lost 4 bases, the J end lost 4 bases, and 17 bases lay between the germline ends. From germline, CDR1 is SGHTS and CDR2 YDEGEE. CDR3 length: 15 amino acids. DNA for the CDR3: TGTGCCAGCAGCCCGGGGGGGGAAGCTGGCTATGGCTACACCTTC. Protein: CASSPGGEAGYGYTF.

V is TRBV19 and J is TRBJ2-5; maybe TRBD1 (7 bases). Trimming took off 8 bases at V and 5 bases at J, with 15 bases between the two ends. The CDR3 is made up of 13 amino acids. The germline V gene encodes CDR1 LNHDA and CDR2 SQIVND (reference sequence). CDR3 region: CASRQGGQETQYF. CDR3 DNA sequence: TGTGCCAGTCGACAGGGAGGTCAGGAGACCCAGTACTTC.

This rearrangement joins TRBV6-1 to TRBJ2-7; a weak D match, TRBD2 (6 bases). The CDR3 is 15 amino acids. Looked up from germline, CDR1 is MNHNS and CDR2 is SASEGT. Trimming removed 2 bases from V and 3 bases from J, with 14 bases in between. This CDR3 reads CASSENGGIVYEQYF. The CDR3 bases are TGTGCCAGCAGTGAAAACGGCGGGATCGTCTACGAGCAGTACTTC.

This chain connects TRBV28 to TRBJ1-2, with unresolved D. The CDR3 has 11 amino acids. Between the trimmed V and J ends, which lost 6 bases and 3 bases, there was a span of 5 bases. Per germline, CDR1 MDHEN and CDR2 SYDVKM. The CDR3 here is CASRQYYGYTF. CDR3 nucleotides: TGTGCCAGCAGACAGTACTATGGCTACACCTTC.

This chain connects TRBV12-3 or TRBV12-4 to TRBJ2-4; 10 bases agree with TRBD1. Trimming at V came to 5 bases and at J to 15 bases, leaving 10 bases not matched to a gene. The CDR3 consists of 13 residues. The CDR3 spells CASSPDRGRVGYF. In nucleotides, the CDR3 is TGTGCCAGCAGTCCAGACAGGGGGCGGGTCGGGTACTTC.

The chain links TRBV11-2 to TRBJ2-2, with D possibly being TRBD1 (6 bases). V lost 3 bases and J lost 2, with 10 bases in between. Germline CDR1 SGHAT, CDR2 FQNNGV. The CDR3 loop spans 15 amino acids. The CDR3 sequence is CASSFGRGNTGELFF. The CDR3 region has the DNA TGTGCCAGCAGCTTCGGCAGGGGAAACACCGGGGAGCTGTTTTTT.

The CDR3 here is CASSYYLSNQPQHF. CDR3 in DNA: TGTGCCAGCAGTTATTATCTTAGCAATCAGCCCCAGCATTTT. The chain couples TRBV6-2 or TRBV6-3 to TRBJ1-5, with D hard to call. CDR1 and CDR2 (germline): MNHEY, SVGEGT. V shed 3 bases and J shed 0 bases, with 6 bases lying between them. This CDR3 is built from 14 residues.

This clone was counted only a few times. J is TRBJ1-1 and V is TRBV6-5; no firm D call. Trimming shortened V by 7 bases and J by 5 bases, and 14 bases separated the two germline ends. Per the germline V gene, CDR1 is MNHEY and CDR2 is SVGAGI. The CDR3 loop spans 13 amino acids. This CDR3 is CASTLRGRTEAFF. Here the CDR3 DNA reads TGTGCCAGCACCCTACGGGGAAGGACTGAAGCTTTCTTT.

This clone was seen a few times. The chain combines TRBV20-1 with TRBJ2-5; D is unclear. V shed 6 bases and J shed 4 bases, with 9 bases lying between them. The CDR3 covers 11 residues. Germline V gene data show CDR1 as DFQATT and CDR2 as SNEGSKA (reference sequence). The CDR3 region is CSALPRETQYF. In DNA form, the CDR3 reads TGCAGTGCCCTACCTCGAGAGACCCAGTACTTC.

J is TRBJ1-6 and V is TRBV7-9; D gene ambiguous. Deletions cut 0 bases from V and 4 bases from J, with 7 bases between. The CDR3 consists of 15 residues. Germline V gene data show CDR1 as SEHNR and CDR2 as FQNEAQ (reference sequence). The DNA for the CDR3 is TGTGCCAGCAGCTTAGCGGCAGGTTATAATTCACCCCTCCACTTT. This codes for CASSLAAGYNSPLHF.

The J gene is TRBJ1-6, the V gene TRBV12-5, with D maybe TRBD1 (6 bases). The CDR3 has 17 residues. Germline assignment: CDR1 LGHNT and CDR2 FRNRAP. Trimming removed 3 bases from V and 1 base from J, with 13 bases in between. DNA of the CDR3: TGTGCTAGTGGTTTTTCCGACAGGCCTTCCTATAATTCACCCCTCCACTTT. Translation: CASGFSDRPSYNSPLHF.

The chain has TRBV6-6 and TRBJ2-6, with 11 bases aligning to TRBD2. Germline V gene lookup returns CDR1 MNHNY and CDR2 SVGAGI (reference sequence). V dropped 7 bases and J dropped 4; count of bases not matched to a gene: 6. The length of the CDR3 is 16 residues. CDR3 sequence (DNA): TGTGCCAGCATTAGCGGGGGGGCCCCGGGGGCCAACGTCCTGACTTTC. Translation: CASISGGAPGANVLTF.

V usage is TRBV4-1 and J usage is TRBJ1-2; D ambiguous. Trimming pared 0 bases from V and 3 bases from J, leaving 11 bases between. This CDR3 is 15 amino acids long. Germline V gene data show CDR1 as MGHRA and CDR2 as YSYEKL. The CDR3 DNA follows: TGCGCCAGCAGCCAAGATCGCTCCCCGGACTATGGCTACACCTTC. Protein sequence: CASSQDRSPDYGYTF.

The gene calls are TRBV5-1 and TRBJ1-2; D is perhaps TRBD1 (6 bases). Trimming pared 0 bases from V and 5 bases from J, leaving 8 bases between. The CDR3 has 13 residues. CDR1 is SGHRS, CDR2 YFSETQ, per germline. DNA of the CDR3: TGCGCCAGCAGCTTGGTCAGGGGTTATGGCTACACCTTC. Amino acids: CASSLVRGYGYTF.

The CDR3 coding sequence is TGCGCCAGCAGCTTGGAGGAGGGGGCAATGGGCTATGGCTACACCTTC. Protein sequence: CASSLEEGAMGYGYTF. The chain uses TRBV5-1 and TRBJ1-2; 7 nucleotides line up with TRBD1. From germline, CDR1 is SGHRS and CDR2 YFSETQ. V lost 0 bases, J lost 4 bases, and 9 bases stayed unmatched. This CDR3 region has 16 residues.

This chain links TRBV19 with TRBJ2-5; TRBD2 aligns across 10 bases. Looked up from germline, CDR1 is LNHDA and CDR2 is SQIVND (reference sequence). The CDR3 loop spans 12 amino acids. The ends lost 9 bases at V and 4 bases at J; junction bases unmatched: 2. The CDR3 DNA sequence: TGTGCCAGCCGACTAGCGGGAGAGACCCAGTACTTC. Protein product: CASRLAGETQYF.